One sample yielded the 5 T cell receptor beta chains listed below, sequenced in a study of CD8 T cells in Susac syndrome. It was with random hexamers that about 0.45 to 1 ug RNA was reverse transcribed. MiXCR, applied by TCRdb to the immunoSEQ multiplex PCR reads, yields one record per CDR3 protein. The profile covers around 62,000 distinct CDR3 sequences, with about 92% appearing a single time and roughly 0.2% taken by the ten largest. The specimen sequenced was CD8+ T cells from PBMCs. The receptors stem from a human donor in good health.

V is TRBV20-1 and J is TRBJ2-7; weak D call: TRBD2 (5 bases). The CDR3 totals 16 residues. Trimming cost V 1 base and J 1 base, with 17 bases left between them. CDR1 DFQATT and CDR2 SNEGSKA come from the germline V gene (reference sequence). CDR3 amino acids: CSARGVEAGGSYEQYF. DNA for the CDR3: TGCAGTGCTAGAGGAGTGGAGGCAGGAGGTTCCTACGAGCAGTACTTC.

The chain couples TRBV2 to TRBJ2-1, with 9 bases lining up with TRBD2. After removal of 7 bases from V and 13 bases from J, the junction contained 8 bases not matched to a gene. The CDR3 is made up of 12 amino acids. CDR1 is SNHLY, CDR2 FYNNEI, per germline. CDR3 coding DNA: TGTGCCAGCATCGCCCTAGCGGGGCGTCAGTTCTTC. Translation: CASIALAGRQFF.

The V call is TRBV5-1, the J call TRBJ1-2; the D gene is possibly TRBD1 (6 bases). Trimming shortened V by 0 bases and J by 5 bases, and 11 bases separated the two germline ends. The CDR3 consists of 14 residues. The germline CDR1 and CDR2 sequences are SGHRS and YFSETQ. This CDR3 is CASSLVAGEYGYTF. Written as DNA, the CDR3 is TGCGCCAGCAGCTTGGTGGCAGGGGAGTATGGCTACACCTTC. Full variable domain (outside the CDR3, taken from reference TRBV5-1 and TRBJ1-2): KAGVTQTPRYLIKTRGQQVTLSCSPISGHRSVSWYQQTPGQGLQFLFEYFSETQRNKGNFPGRFSGRQFSNSRSEMNVSTLELGDSALYLCASSLVAGEYGYTFGSGTRLTVV.

CDR3 sequence: CASSVDGQEKETQYF. Written as DNA, the CDR3 is TGTGCCAGCAGCGTAGATGGGCAGGAAAAAGAGACCCAGTACTTC. V is TRBV9 and J is TRBJ2-5; D is unclear. CDR3 length equals 15 residues. Germline V lookup: CDR1 SGDLS, CDR2 YYNGEE. The V end was cut by 0 bases, the J end by 3 bases, with 12 bases between.

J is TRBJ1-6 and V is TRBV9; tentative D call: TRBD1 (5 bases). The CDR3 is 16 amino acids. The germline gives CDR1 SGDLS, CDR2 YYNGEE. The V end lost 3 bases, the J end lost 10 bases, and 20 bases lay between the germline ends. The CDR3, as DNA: TGTGCCAGCAGCGCCTACTCAGGGACCGGGGGGTCACCCCTCCACTTT. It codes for CASSAYSGTGGSPLHF.